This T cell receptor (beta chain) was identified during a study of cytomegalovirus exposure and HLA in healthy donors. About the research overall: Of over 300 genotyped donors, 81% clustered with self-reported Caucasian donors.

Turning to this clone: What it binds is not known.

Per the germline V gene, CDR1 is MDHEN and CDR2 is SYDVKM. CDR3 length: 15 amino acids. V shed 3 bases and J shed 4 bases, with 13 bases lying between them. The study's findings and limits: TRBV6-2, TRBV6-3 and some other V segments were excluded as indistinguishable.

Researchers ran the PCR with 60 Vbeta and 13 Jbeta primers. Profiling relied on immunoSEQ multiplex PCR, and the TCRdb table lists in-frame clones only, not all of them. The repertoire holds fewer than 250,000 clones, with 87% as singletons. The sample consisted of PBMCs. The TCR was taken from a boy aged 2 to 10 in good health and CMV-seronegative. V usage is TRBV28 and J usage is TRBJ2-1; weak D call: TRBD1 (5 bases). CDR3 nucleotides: TGTGCCAGCAGTTTGGGGCCGAGATATTACAATGAGCAGTTCTTC. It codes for CASSLGPRYYNEQFF.